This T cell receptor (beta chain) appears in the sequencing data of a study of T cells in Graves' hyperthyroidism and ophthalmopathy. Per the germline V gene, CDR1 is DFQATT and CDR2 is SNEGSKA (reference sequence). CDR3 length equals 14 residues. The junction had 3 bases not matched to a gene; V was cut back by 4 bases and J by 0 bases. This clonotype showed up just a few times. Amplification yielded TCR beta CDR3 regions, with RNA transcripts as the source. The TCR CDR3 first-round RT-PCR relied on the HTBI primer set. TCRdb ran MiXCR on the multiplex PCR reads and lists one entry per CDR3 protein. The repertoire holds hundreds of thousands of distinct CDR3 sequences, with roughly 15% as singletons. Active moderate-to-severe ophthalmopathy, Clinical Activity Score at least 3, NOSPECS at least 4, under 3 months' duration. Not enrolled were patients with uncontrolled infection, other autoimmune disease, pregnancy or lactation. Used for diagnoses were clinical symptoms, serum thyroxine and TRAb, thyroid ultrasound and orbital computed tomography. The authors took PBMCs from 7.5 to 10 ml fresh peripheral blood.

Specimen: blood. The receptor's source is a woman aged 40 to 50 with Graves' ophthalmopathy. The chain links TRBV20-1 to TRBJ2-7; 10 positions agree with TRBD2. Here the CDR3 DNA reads TGCAGTGCTATCGGACTAGCGGACTCCTACGAGCAGTACTTC. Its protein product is CSAIGLADSYEQYF.